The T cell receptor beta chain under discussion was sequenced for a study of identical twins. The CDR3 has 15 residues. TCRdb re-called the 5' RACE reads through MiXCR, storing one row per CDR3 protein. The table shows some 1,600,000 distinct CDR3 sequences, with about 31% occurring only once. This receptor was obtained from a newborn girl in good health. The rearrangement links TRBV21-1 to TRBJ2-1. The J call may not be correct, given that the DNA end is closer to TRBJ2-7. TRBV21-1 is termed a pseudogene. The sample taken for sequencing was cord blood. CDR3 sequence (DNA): TGTGCCAGCAGCAAAGCGCCCAGCCCCTACAATGAGCAGTACTTC. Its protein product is CASSKAPSPYNEQYF.